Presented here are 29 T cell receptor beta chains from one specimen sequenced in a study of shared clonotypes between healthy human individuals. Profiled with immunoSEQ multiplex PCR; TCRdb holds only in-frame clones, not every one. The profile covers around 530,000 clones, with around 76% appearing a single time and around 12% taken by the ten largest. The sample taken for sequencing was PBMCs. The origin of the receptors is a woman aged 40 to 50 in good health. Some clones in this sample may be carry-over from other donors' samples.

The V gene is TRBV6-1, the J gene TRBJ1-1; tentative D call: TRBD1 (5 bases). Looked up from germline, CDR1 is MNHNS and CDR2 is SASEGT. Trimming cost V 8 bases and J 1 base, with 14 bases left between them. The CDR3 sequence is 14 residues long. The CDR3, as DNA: TGTGCCAGCTACCAGGGAAGGTGGAACACTGAAGCTTTCTTT. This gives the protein CASYQGRWNTEAFF.

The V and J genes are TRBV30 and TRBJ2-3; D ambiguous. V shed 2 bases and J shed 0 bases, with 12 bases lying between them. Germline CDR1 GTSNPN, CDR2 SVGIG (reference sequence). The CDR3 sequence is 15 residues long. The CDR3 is CAWSRARTSTDTQYF. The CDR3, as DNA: TGTGCCTGGAGTAGGGCTAGAACTAGCACAGATACGCAGTATTTT.

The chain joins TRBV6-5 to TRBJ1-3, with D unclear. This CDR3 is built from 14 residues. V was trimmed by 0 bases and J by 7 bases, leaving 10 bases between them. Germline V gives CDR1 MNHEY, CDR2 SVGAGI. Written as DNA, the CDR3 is TGTGCCAGCAGTTACTCTAGGTCCGGGAACACCATATATTTT. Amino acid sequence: CASSYSRSGNTIYF.

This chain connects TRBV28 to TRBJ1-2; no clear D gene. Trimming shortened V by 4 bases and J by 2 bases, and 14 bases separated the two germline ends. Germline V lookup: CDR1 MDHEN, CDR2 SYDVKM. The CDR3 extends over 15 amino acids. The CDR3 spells CASSSLGLGNYGYTF. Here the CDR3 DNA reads TGTGCCAGCAGTTCCCTGGGCCTAGGGAACTATGGCTACACCTTC.

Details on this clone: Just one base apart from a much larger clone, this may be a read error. CDR3 in DNA: TGTGCCAGCTCACCGGGGGCCCGCTACGAGCAGTGCTTC. Translation: CASSPGARYEQCF. This rearrangement joins TRBV18 to TRBJ2-7; TRBD1 might be the D (6 bases). The CDR3 has 13 residues. Germline V gene lookup returns CDR1 KGHSH and CDR2 LQKENI.

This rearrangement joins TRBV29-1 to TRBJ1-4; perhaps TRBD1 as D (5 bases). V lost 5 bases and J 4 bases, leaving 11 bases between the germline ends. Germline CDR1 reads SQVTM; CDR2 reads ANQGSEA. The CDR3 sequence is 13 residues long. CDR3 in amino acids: CSVRWGSNEKLFF. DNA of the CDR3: TGCAGCGTTAGGTGGGGCAGTAATGAAAAACTGTTTTTT.

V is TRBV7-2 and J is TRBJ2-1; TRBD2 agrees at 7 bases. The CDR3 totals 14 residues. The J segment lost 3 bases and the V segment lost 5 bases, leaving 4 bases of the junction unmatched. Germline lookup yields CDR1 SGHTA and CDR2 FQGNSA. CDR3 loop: CASSRDYRYNEQFF. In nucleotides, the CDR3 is TGTGCCAGCAGCCGGGACTACCGCTACAATGAGCAGTTCTTC.

The CDR3 reads CASGSRGAFVSPLHF. The CDR3 DNA is TGTGCTAGTGGTTCGCGGGGGGCCTTTGTATCACCCCTCCACTTT. The chain couples TRBV12-5 to TRBJ1-6; the D gene is possibly TRBD1 (6 bases). The CDR3 loop spans 15 amino acids. Germline V lookup: CDR1 LGHNT, CDR2 FRNRAP. Trimming shortened V by 4 bases and J by 10 bases, and 17 bases separated the two germline ends.

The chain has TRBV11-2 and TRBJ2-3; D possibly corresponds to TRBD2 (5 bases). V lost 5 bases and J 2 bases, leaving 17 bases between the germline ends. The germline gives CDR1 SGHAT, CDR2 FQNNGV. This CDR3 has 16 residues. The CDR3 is CASSIGINHATDTQYF. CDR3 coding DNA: TGTGCCAGCAGCATCGGGATAAACCACGCCACAGATACGCAGTATTTT.

This chain's CDR3 is CASSVTGLNTEAFF. The CDR3 DNA reads as TGCGCCAGCAGCGTGACAGGGTTGAACACTGAAGCTTTCTTT. The rearrangement uses TRBV5-1 and TRBJ1-1, with 7 bases lining up with TRBD1. This CDR3 has 14 amino acids. The germline gives CDR1 SGHRS, CDR2 YFSETQ. The junction had 3 bases not matched to a gene; V was cut back by 4 bases and J by 0 bases.

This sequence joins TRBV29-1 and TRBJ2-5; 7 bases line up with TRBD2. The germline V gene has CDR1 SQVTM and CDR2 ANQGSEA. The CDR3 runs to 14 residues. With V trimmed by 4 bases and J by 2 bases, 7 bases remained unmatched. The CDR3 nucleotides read TGCAGCGTTGCGGGCGGGAGTGAACAAGAGACCCAGTACTTC. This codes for CSVAGGSEQETQYF.

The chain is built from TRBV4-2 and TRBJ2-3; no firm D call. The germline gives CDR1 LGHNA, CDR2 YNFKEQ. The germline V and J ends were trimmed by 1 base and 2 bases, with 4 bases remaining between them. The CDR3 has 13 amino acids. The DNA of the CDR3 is TGTGCCAGCAGCCAAGCAACCACAGATACGCAGTATTTT. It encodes CASSQATTDTQYF.

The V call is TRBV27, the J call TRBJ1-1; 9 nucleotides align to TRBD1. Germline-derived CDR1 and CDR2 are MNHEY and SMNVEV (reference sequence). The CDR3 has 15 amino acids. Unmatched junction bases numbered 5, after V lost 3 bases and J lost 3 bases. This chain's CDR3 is CASSLSGQGYTEAFF. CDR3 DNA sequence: TGTGCCAGCAGTTTGTCGGGACAGGGTTACACTGAAGCTTTCTTT.

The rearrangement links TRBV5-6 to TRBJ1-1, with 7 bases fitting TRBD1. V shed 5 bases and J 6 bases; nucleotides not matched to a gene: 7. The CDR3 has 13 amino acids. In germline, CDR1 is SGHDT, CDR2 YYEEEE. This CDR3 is CASSPTGYAEAFF. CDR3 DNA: TGTGCCAGCAGTCCGACAGGGTACGCTGAAGCTTTCTTT. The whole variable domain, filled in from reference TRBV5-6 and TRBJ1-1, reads DAGVTQSPTHLIKTRGQQVTLRCSPKSGHDTVSWYQQALGQGPQFIFQYYEEEERQRGNFPDRFSGHQFPNYSSELNVNALLLGDSALYLCASSPTGYAEAFFGQGTRLTVV.

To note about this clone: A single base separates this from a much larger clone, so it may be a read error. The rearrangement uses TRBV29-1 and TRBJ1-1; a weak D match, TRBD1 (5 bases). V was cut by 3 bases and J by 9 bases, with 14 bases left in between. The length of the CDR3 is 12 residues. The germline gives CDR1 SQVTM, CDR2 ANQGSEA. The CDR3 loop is CSVEADSLKAFF. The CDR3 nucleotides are TGCAGCGTTGAGGCCGACAGCCTCAAAGCTTTCTTT.

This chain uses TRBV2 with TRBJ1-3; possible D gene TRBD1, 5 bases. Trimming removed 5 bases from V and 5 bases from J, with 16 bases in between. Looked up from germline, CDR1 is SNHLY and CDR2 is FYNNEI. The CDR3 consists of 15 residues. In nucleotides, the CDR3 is TGTGCCAGCAGTCTAGGAGGGGCGCAAAGAAACACCATATATTTT. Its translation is CASSLGGAQRNTIYF.

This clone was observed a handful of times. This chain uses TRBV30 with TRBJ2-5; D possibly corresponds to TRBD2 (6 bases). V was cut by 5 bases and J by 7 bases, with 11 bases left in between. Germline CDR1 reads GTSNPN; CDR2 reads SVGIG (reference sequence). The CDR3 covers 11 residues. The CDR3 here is CAWGGIGTQYF. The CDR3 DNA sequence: TGTGCCTGGGGGGGGATAGGGACCCAGTACTTC.

CDR3 in amino acids: CAWSPRDSGTYEQYF. The CDR3 bases are TGTGCCTGGAGTCCTCGGGACTCTGGGACCTACGAGCAGTACTTC. The J gene is TRBJ2-7, the V gene TRBV30, with D tentatively TRBD2 (6 bases). Germline-derived CDR1 and CDR2 are GTSNPN and SVGIG (reference sequence). The CDR3 spans 15 residues. V was trimmed by 2 bases and J by 2 bases, leaving 16 bases between them.

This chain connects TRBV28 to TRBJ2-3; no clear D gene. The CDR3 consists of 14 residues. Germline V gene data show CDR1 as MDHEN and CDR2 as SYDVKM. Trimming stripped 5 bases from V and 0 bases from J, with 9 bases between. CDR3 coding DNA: TGTGCCAGCAGTGGGTTTCCTAGCACAGATACGCAGTATTTT. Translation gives CASSGFPSTDTQYF.

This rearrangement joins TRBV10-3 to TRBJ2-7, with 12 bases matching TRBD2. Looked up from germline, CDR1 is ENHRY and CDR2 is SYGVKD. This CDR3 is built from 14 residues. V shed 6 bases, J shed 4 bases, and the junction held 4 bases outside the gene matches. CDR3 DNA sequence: TGTGCCATCAGGTGGACTAGCGGGAATTACGAGCAGTACTTC. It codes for CAIRWTSGNYEQYF.

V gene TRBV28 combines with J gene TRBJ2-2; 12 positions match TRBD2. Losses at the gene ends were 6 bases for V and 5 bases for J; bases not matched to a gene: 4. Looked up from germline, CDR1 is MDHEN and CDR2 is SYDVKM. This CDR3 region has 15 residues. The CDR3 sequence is CASSELAGGTGELFF. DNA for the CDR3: TGTGCCAGCAGCGAACTAGCGGGAGGAACCGGGGAGCTGTTTTTT.

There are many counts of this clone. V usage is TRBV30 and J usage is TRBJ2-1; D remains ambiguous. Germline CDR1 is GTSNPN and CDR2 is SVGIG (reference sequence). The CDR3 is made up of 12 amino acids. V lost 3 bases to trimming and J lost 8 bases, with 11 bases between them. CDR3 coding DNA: TGTGCCTGGAGCCCTATTCAGTATGAGCAGTTCTTC. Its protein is CAWSPIQYEQFF.

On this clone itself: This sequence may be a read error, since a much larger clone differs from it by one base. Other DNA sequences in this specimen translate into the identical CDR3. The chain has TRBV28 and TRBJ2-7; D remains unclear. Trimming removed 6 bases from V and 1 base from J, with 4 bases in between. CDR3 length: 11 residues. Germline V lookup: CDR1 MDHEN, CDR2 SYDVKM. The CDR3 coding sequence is TGTGCCAGCAGGGATTCCTACGAGCAGTACTTC. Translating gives CASRDSYEQYF.

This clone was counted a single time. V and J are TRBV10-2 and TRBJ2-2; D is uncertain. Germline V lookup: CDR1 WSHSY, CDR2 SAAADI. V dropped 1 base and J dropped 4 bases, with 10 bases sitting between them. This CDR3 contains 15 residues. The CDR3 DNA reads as TGCGCCAGCAGTGAGTTAACAGCTCTCACCGGGGAGCTGTTTTTT. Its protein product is CASSELTALTGELFF.

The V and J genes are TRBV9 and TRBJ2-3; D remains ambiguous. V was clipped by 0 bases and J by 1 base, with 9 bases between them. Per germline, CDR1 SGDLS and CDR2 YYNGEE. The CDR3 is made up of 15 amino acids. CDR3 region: CASSVDGKRTDTQYF. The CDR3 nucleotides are TGTGCCAGCAGCGTAGATGGCAAGCGCACAGATACGCAGTATTTT.

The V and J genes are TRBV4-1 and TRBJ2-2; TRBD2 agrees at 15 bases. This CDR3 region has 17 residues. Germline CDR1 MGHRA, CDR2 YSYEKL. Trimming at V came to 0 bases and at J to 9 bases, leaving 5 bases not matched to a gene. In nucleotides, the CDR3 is TGCGCCAGCAGCCAAGAAGGGACTAGCGGGAGGATCTGGGAGCTGTTTTTT. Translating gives CASSQEGTSGRIWELFF.

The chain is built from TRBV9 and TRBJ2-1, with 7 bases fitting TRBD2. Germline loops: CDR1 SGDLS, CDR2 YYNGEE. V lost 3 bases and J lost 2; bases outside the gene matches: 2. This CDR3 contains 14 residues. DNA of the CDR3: TGTGCCAGCAGCGGCGGACTAGCCTACAATGAGCAGTTCTTC. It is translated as CASSGGLAYNEQFF.

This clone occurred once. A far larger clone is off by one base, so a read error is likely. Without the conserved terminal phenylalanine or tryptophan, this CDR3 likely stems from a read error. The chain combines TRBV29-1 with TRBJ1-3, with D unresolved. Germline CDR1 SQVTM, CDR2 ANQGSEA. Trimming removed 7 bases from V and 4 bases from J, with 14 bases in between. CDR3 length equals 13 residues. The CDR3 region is CSGGRADGNTIYL. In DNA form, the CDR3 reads TGCAGCGGTGGTAGGGCAGACGGAAACACCATATATCTT.

The CDR3 is CASSRTENTGELFF. The CDR3 nucleotides are TGTGCCAGCTCACGGACAGAGAACACCGGGGAGCTGTTTTTT. The rearrangement links TRBV18 to TRBJ2-2; the D gene is possibly TRBD1 (6 bases). The CDR3 length is 14 residues. Germline V CDR1 and CDR2: KGHSH, LQKENI. V lost 4 bases and J lost 1, with 7 bases in between.